These 25 T cell receptor beta chains were all obtained from the same sample, sequenced in a study of blood T cell repertoires in COVID-19. Sequencing was performed with immunoSEQ multiplex PCR; in TCRdb, only in-frame clones are kept and a portion is missing. This table has under 500,000 clones, 85% to 90% appearing once. Material for sequencing was peripheral blood. The source is a woman aged 25 to 39 with acute or convalescent COVID-19.

The chain's CDR3 is CASSLGQHNQPQHF. DNA of the CDR3: TGTGCCAGCAGCTTGGGACAGCATAATCAGCCCCAGCATTTT. This chain uses TRBV5-6 with TRBJ1-5; D might be TRBD1 (5 bases). This CDR3 spans 14 amino acids. V was pared by 0 bases and J by 4 bases, with 8 bases between. The germline V gene encodes CDR1 SGHDT and CDR2 YYEEEE.

The chain couples TRBV10-3 to TRBJ1-1; D is uncertain. The CDR3 consists of 14 residues. The V end was cut by 0 bases, the J end by 5 bases, with 10 bases between. Germline CDR1 is ENHRY and CDR2 is SYGVKD. The CDR3 nucleotides are TGTGCCATCAGTGAGTCGATTGCGGGGACTGAAGCTTTCTTT. Amino acids: CAISESIAGTEAFF.

The CDR3 is CASSYHRDSNEKLFF. The CDR3 DNA reads as TGTGCCAGCAGCTACCACAGGGATTCTAATGAAAAACTGTTTTTT. The rearrangement joins TRBV27 to TRBJ1-4, with a possible D match to TRBD1 (6 bases). CDR1 MNHEY and CDR2 SMNVEV come from the germline V gene (reference sequence). This CDR3 contains 15 residues. Deletions cut 6 bases from V and 3 bases from J, with 14 bases between.

V usage is TRBV27 and J usage is TRBJ2-1; 8 bases agree with TRBD1. Losses at the gene ends were 9 bases for V and 8 bases for J; bases not matched to a gene: 9. The germline V gene encodes CDR1 MNHEY and CDR2 SMNVEV (reference sequence). There are 13 residues in the CDR3. CDR3 loop: CASTTDRGDEQFF. The DNA of the CDR3 is TGTGCCAGTACCACTGACAGGGGTGATGAGCAGTTCTTC.

This chain links TRBV30 with TRBJ1-1; unclear D gene. Germline-derived CDR1 and CDR2 are GTSNPN and SVGIG (reference sequence). V was shortened by 2 bases and J by 2 bases, with 6 bases between the two germline ends. The CDR3 loop spans 12 amino acids. CDR3 sequence (DNA): TGTGCCTGGAGTCCCCAAAACACTGAAGCTTTCTTT. Protein: CAWSPQNTEAFF.

The CDR3 region has the DNA TGTGCCAGCAGCCAACAGGTCTCGGACACAGATACGCAGTATTTT. Protein product: CASSQQVSDTDTQYF. V is TRBV28 and J is TRBJ2-3, with D perhaps matching TRBD1 (5 bases). In germline, CDR1 is MDHEN, CDR2 SYDVKM. V was pared by 6 bases and J by 2 bases, with 15 bases between. This CDR3 region has 15 residues.

The J gene is TRBJ2-3, the V gene TRBV7-3; D is possibly TRBD2 (6 bases). This CDR3 is 14 amino acids long. With 3 bases removed from V and 4 bases from J, the gap between germline ends came to 11 bases. Per the germline V gene, CDR1 is SGHTA and CDR2 is FQGTGA. The CDR3 DNA reads as TGTGCCAGCAGCTTTAGCGGTAGTCCAGATACGCAGTATTTT. This translates into CASSFSGSPDTQYF.

As concerns this clone: One end of the junction does not line up with germline, which may come from a read error. The chain employs TRBV20-1 and TRBJ1-2, with D unclear. The CDR3 consists of 10 residues. Per germline, CDR1 DFQATT and CDR2 SNEGSKA (reference sequence). CDR3 in DNA: TGCAGTGCTAGGCGGTCCCGAGAGATTTTC. Protein sequence: CSARRSREIF.

The chain is built from TRBV12-3 or TRBV12-4 and TRBJ2-7; TRBD1 is a possible D gene (6 bases). The CDR3 has 12 residues. Deletions cut 8 bases from V and 2 bases from J, with 10 bases between. The CDR3, as DNA: TGTGCCAGCGGACAGTGGACCTACGAGCAGTACTTC. Translation: CASGQWTYEQYF.

This chain joins TRBV11-2 and TRBJ1-1; the D gene is possibly TRBD1 (5 bases). Germline CDR1 and CDR2: SGHAT and FQNNGV. V was cut by 4 bases and J by 3 bases, with 15 bases left in between. This CDR3 contains 15 residues. The CDR3 sequence: CASSSPWKGYTEAFF. The CDR3 DNA sequence: TGTGCCAGCAGCTCGCCCTGGAAGGGGTACACTGAAGCTTTCTTT.

With regard to this clone: One junction end disagrees with the germline gene, perhaps due to a read error. The chain couples TRBV7-9 to TRBJ2-7, with a weak D call TRBD1 (5 bases). The CDR3 covers 11 residues. Germline V gene lookup returns CDR1 SEHNR and CDR2 FQNEAQ (reference sequence). For the CDR3, the DNA is TGTGCCAGCAGCCCCCTGCAGGGTTTCTCCTTC. Encoded protein: CASSPLQGFSF.

A single count supports this clone. The V call is TRBV28, the J call TRBJ2-5; 7 bases match TRBD2. Unmatched junction bases numbered 6, after V lost 4 bases and J lost 4 bases. The germline V gene encodes CDR1 MDHEN and CDR2 SYDVKM. This CDR3 region has 14 residues. CDR3 nucleotides: TGTGCCAGCAGTTATGGGGAGGGGAGAGAGACCCAGTACTTC. Translation gives CASSYGEGRETQYF.

The chain recombines TRBV12-3 or TRBV12-4 with TRBJ1-4; tentatively, D is TRBD1 (5 bases). This CDR3 has 13 amino acids. Trimming removed 5 bases from V and 7 bases from J, with 11 bases in between. The CDR3 DNA is TGTGCCAGCAGTCGACAGATGCGTGAAAAACTGTTTTTT. It specifies CASSRQMREKLFF.

The rearrangement joins TRBV7-2 to TRBJ1-5; TRBD1 aligns across 11 bases. The CDR3 extends over 17 amino acids. Germline trimming cut 5 bases from V and 0 bases from J; bases unmatched to any gene: 6. Germline lookup yields CDR1 SGHTA and CDR2 FQGNSA. The DNA of the CDR3 is TGTGCCAGCAGCGCCGGGACAGGGGGTTATAGCAATCAGCCCCAGCATTTT. Its translation: CASSAGTGGYSNQPQHF.

As regards this clone: A junction end diverges from the germline sequence, so it may reflect a read error. This chain joins TRBV7-3 and TRBJ2-7; no clear D gene. The V gene's germline CDR1 is SGHTA and CDR2 FQGTGA. The CDR3 extends over 15 amino acids. The CDR3 is CASSLTRLNSYEQYF. CDR3 nucleotides: TGTGCCAGCAGCCTAACCCGGTTAAACTCCTACGAGCAGTACTTC.

This rearrangement joins TRBV19 to TRBJ2-5; a possible D gene is TRBD2 (7 bases). CDR3 size: 15 residues. Trimming took off 4 bases at V and 0 bases at J, with 12 bases between the two ends. Germline V gives CDR1 LNHDA, CDR2 SQIVND (reference sequence). The DNA for the CDR3 is TGTGCCAGTAGTAATTCGGGGGGCAACCAAGAGACCCAGTACTTC. Amino acids: CASSNSGGNQETQYF.

This clone has just one count. This rearrangement joins TRBV6-1 to TRBJ2-5; maybe TRBD2 (7 bases). Germline V gene data show CDR1 as MNHNS and CDR2 as SASEGT. Trimming took off 2 bases at V and 2 bases at J, with 21 bases between the two ends. The CDR3 contains 18 residues. This chain's CDR3 is CASSEWGGSAGPQETQYF. Here the CDR3 DNA reads TGTGCCAGCAGTGAATGGGGGGGCTCAGCGGGCCCTCAAGAGACCCAGTACTTC.

The CDR3 nucleotides read TGTGCCAGTACTGACAAAACAGGGAGCTCGAACACCGGGGAGCTGTTTTTT. Its translation is CASTDKTGSSNTGELFF. The chain uses TRBV7-9 and TRBJ2-2, with a tentative D call TRBD1 (6 bases). Germline assignment: CDR1 SEHNR and CDR2 FQNEAQ (reference sequence). The CDR3 loop spans 17 amino acids. V dropped 9 bases and J dropped 0 bases, with 20 bases sitting between them.

This chain joins TRBV23-1 and TRBJ2-7; 9 nucleotides align to TRBD1. TRBV23-1 is known as an ORF, though its function is uncertain. V shed 3 bases and J 6 bases; nucleotides not matched to a gene: 12. The CDR3 runs 16 residues. The CDR3 DNA reads TGCGCCAGCAGTCATCCAGGGGACAGGGTTCGGGCCGAGCAGTACTTC. Translating it yields CASSHPGDRVRAEQYF.

This sequence joins TRBV30 and TRBJ2-3; 8 nucleotides align to TRBD2. This CDR3 is built from 13 residues. CDR1 GTSNPN and CDR2 SVGIG come from the germline V gene (reference sequence). Trimming at V came to 8 bases and at J to 0 bases, leaving 4 bases not matched to a gene. CDR3 sequence (DNA): TGTGCCCGCGGGGGGACTAGCACAGATACGCAGTATTTT. The encoded protein is CARGGTSTDTQYF.

The chain is built from TRBV5-1 and TRBJ1-1, with 11 positions matching TRBD1. Trimming at V came to 3 bases and at J to 5 bases, leaving 6 bases not matched to a gene. This CDR3 is built from 15 residues. CDR1 SGHRS and CDR2 YFSETQ come from the germline V gene. The CDR3 region is CASSYGQGASTEAFF. CDR3 nucleotide sequence: TGCGCCAGCAGCTACGGACAGGGGGCAAGTACTGAAGCTTTCTTT.

The chain has TRBV18 and TRBJ2-1; tentatively, D is TRBD2 (7 bases). The germline V gene encodes CDR1 KGHSH and CDR2 LQKENI. The CDR3 covers 17 residues. V was shortened by 2 bases and J by 7 bases, with 21 bases between the two germline ends. The CDR3 nucleotides read TGTGCCAGCTCACCAGTAGGCGGGGGCCCAGATAGGAATGAGCAGTTCTTC. Translated: CASSPVGGGPDRNEQFF.

DNA for the CDR3: TGTGCCAGCAGCTTGTTCCATAGACAGGAAAGTAATTCACCCCTCCACTTT. Translated: CASSLFHRQESNSPLHF. The chain joins TRBV5-6 to TRBJ1-6; a weak D match, TRBD1 (6 bases). Germline assignment: CDR1 SGHDT and CDR2 YYEEEE. Trimming took off 1 base at V and 6 bases at J, with 17 bases between the two ends. This CDR3 region has 17 residues.

V usage is TRBV5-1 and J usage is TRBJ2-1, with 8 bases fitting TRBD2. The CDR3 is 17 residues long. After removal of 0 bases from V and 0 bases from J, the junction contained 5 bases not matched to a gene. Germline lookup yields CDR1 SGHRS and CDR2 YFSETQ. CDR3 loop: CASSLGRAGGSYNEQFF. The CDR3 DNA is TGCGCCAGCAGCTTGGGTAGGGCGGGGGGCTCCTACAATGAGCAGTTCTTC.

The chain carries TRBV13 and TRBJ2-1; D is possibly TRBD2 (5 bases). Trimming cost V 1 base and J 7 bases, with 8 bases left between them. Germline V CDR1 and CDR2: PRHDT, FYEKMQ (reference sequence). The CDR3 length is 13 residues. The CDR3: CASSLVRRNEQFF. For the CDR3, the DNA is TGTGCCAGCAGCTTAGTAAGGAGGAATGAGCAGTTCTTC.